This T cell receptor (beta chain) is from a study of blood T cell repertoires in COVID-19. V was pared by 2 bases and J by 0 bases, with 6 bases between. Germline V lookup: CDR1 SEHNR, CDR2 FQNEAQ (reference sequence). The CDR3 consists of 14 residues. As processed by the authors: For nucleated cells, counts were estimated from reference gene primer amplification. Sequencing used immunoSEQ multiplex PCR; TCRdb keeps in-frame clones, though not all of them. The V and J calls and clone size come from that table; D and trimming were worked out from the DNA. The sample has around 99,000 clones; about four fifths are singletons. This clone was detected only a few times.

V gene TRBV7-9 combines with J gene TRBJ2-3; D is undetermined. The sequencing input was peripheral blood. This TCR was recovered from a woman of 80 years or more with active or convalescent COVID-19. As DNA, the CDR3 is TGTGCCAGCAGCTTATACGGGAGCACAGATACGCAGTATTTT. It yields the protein CASSLYGSTDTQYF.